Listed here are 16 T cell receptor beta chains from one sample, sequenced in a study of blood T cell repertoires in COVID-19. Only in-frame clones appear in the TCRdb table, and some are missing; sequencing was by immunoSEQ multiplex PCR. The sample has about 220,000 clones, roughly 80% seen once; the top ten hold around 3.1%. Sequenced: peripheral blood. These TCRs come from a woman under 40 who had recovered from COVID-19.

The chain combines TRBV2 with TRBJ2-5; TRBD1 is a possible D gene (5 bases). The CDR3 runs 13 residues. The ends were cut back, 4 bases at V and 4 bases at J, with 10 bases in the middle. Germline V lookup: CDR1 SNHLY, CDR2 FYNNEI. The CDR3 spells CASSADRIETQYF. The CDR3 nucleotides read TGTGCCAGCAGTGCCGACAGAATAGAGACCCAGTACTTC.

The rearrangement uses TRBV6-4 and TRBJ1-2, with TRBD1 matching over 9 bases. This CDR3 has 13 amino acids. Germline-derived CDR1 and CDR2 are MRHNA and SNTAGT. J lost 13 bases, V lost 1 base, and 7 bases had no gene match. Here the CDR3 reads CASSDFPGTGSTF. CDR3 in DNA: TGTGCCAGCAGTGACTTCCCCGGGACAGGGTCCACCTTC.

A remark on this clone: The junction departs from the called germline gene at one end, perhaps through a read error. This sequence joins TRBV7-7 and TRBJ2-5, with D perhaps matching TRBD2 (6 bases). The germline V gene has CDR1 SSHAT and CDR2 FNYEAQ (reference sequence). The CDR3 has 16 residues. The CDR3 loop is CASSLARAGPQETQYF. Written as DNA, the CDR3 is TGTGCTAGCAGCTTAGCTCGGGCGGGACCCCAAGAGACCCAGTACTTC.

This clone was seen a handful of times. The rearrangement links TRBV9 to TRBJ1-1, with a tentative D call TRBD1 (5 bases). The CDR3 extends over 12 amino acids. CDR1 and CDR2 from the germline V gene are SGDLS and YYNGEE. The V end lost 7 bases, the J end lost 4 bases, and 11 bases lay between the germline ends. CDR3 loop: CASGREPTEAFF. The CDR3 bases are TGTGCCAGCGGCAGGGAACCCACTGAAGCTTTCTTT.

DNA for the CDR3: TGTGCCACCAGCAGAGGGCGGGAGAATTACGAGCAGTACTTC. It specifies CATSRGRENYEQYF. The J gene is TRBJ2-7, the V gene TRBV15, with 7 bases identical to TRBD2. V dropped 1 base and J dropped 4; count of bases not matched to a gene: 4. The CDR3 is made up of 14 amino acids. The germline CDR1 and CDR2 sequences are LNHNV and YYDKDF (reference sequence).

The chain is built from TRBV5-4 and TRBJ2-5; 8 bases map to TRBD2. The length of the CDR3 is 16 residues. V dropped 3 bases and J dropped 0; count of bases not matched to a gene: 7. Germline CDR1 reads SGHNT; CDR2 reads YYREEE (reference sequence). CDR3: CASSSGLALNQETQYF. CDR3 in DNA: TGTGCCAGCAGCTCCGGACTAGCCTTAAACCAAGAGACCCAGTACTTC. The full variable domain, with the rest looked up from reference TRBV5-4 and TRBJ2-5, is ETGVTQSPTHLIKTRGQQVTLRCSSQSGHNTVSWYQQALGQGPQFIFQYYREEENGRGNFPPRFSGLQFPNYSSELNVNALELDDSALYLCASSSGLALNQETQYFGPGTRLLVL.

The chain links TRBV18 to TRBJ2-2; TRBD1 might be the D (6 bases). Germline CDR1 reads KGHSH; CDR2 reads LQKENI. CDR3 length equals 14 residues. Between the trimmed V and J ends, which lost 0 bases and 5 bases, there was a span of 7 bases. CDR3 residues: CASSPPQGTGELFF. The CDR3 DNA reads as TGTGCCAGCTCACCACCTCAGGGGACCGGGGAGCTGTTTTTT. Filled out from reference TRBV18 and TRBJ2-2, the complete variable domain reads NAGVMQNPRHLVRRRGQEARLRCSPMKGHSHVYWYRQLPEEGLKFMVYLQKENIIDESGMPKERFSAEFPKEGPSILRIQQVVRGDSAAYFCASSPPQGTGELFFGEGSRLTVL.

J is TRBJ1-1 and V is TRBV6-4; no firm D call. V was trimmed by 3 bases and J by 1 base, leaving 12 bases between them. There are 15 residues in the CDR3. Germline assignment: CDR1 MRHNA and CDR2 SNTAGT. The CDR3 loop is CASSDTRRKNTEAFF. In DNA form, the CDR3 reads TGTGCCAGCAGTGATACGAGGCGAAAGAACACTGAAGCTTTCTTT.

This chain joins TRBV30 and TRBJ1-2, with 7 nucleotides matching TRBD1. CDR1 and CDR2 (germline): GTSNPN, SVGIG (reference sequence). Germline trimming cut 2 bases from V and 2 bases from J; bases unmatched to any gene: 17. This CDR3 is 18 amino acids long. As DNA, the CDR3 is TGTGCCTGGAGTAGATGGGGAAAATTGCGGGACAGCAACTATGGCTACACCTTC. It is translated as CAWSRWGKLRDSNYGYTF.

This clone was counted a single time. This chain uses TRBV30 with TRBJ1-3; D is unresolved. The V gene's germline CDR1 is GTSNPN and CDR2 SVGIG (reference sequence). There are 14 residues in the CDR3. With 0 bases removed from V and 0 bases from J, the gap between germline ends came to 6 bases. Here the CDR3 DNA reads TGTGCCTGGAGTGTTGGCGGCTCTGGAAACACCATATATTTT. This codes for CAWSVGGSGNTIYF.

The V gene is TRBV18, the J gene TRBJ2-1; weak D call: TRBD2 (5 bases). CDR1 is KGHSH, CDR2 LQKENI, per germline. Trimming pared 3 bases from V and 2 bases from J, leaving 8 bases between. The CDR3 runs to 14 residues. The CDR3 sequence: CASSPEAAYNEQFF. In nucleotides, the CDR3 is TGTGCCAGCTCACCTGAAGCGGCCTACAATGAGCAGTTCTTC. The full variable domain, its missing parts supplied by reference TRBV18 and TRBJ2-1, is NAGVMQNPRHLVRRRGQEARLRCSPMKGHSHVYWYRQLPEEGLKFMVYLQKENIIDESGMPKERFSAEFPKEGPSILRIQQVVRGDSAAYFCASSPEAAYNEQFFGPGTRLTVL.

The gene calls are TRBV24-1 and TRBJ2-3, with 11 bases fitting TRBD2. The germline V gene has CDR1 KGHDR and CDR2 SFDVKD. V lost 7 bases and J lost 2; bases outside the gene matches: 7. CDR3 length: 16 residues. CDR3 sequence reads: CATSGGTSGLTDTQYF. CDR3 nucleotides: TGTGCCACCAGCGGCGGGACTAGCGGACTCACAGATACGCAGTATTTT.

CDR3 residues: CATEGGIDSYNEQFF. In DNA form, the CDR3 reads TGTGCCACCGAGGGGGGGATTGACTCCTACAATGAGCAGTTCTTC. The V call is TRBV24-1, the J call TRBJ2-1, with D perhaps matching TRBD2 (7 bases). The CDR3 spans 15 residues. The V gene lost 9 bases and the J gene lost 0 bases, with 14 bases spanning the gap. Looked up from germline, CDR1 is KGHDR and CDR2 is SFDVKD.

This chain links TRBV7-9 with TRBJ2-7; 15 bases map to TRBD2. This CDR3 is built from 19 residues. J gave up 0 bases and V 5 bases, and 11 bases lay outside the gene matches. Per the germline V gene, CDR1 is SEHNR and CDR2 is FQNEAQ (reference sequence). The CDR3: CASSTGTSGRPFYSYEQYF. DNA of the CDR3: TGTGCCAGCAGCACTGGGACTAGCGGGAGGCCATTCTACTCCTACGAGCAGTACTTC.

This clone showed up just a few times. In nucleotides, the CDR3 is TGCAGTGCTAGTGAAATAGCGGCGCACTACGAGCAGTACTTC. It encodes CSASEIAAHYEQYF. The J gene is TRBJ2-7, the V gene TRBV20-1; tentative D call: TRBD2 (6 bases). The CDR3 runs to 14 residues. V lost 3 bases and J 3 bases, leaving 15 bases between the germline ends. Germline CDR1 DFQATT, CDR2 SNEGSKA (reference sequence).

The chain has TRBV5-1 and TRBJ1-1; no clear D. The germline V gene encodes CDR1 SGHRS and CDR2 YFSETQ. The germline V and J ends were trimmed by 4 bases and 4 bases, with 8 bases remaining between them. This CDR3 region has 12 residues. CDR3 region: CASSGGSTEAFF. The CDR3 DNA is TGCGCCAGCAGCGGAGGGAGCACTGAAGCTTTCTTT.